This T cell receptor beta chain was captured in a study of blood T cell repertoires in COVID-19. The CDR3 sequence is 13 residues long. The trim removed 5 bases at V and 2 bases at J, leaving 3 bases unmatched. From germline, CDR1 is GTSNPN and CDR2 SVGIG (reference sequence). The assay was immunoSEQ multiplex PCR, and TCRdb's table has in-frame clones only and misses some. The sample holds 200,000 to 300,000 clones, roughly 87% seen once. Sequenced: peripheral blood. The chain recombines TRBV30 with TRBJ1-3; TRBD1 agrees at 7 bases. This sequence originates from a woman between 25 and 40 years old with acute or convalescent COVID-19. CDR3 protein: CAWQTGPGNTIYF. The CDR3 DNA follows: TGTGCCTGGCAGACAGGGCCTGGAAACACCATATATTTT.